A selection of T cell receptor beta chains follows, all from one sample in a study of shared clonotypes between healthy human individuals. Assay used: immunoSEQ multiplex PCR; TCRdb lists only in-frame clones, some missing. The sample contains 500,000 to 550,000 clones, approximately 94% of which appear only once. Sequenced: naive CD4+ T cells sorted from blood. The receptors here all came from a woman aged 25 to 39 in good health. CDR3s include the opening cysteine and the closing phenylalanine or tryptophan. Each record gives: V gene, D gene, clone size, J gene, CDR3 protein, CDR3 DNA. D genes are given only for firm matches. Size is omitted from some rows. Given values are once, few, many or a class for expanded clones.

TRBV28,TRBD1,-,TRBJ2-7,CASTSRDRGTYEQYF,TGTGCCAGCACTTCCCGGGACAGGGGCACCTACGAGCAGTACTTC
TRBV5-6,-,-,TRBJ1-3,CASSLGPTGNTIYF,TGTGCCAGCAGCTTGGGACCGACCGGAAACACCATATATTTT
TRBV5-1,-,-,TRBJ2-3,CASSLATGDTQYF,TGCGCCAGCAGCTTGGCCACGGGAGATACGCAGTATTTT
TRBV19,-,-,TRBJ1-5,CASSMGRRGGNQPQHF,TGTGCCAGTAGTATGGGGCGCAGGGGTGGCAATCAGCCCCAGCATTTT
TRBV28,TRBD1,-,TRBJ2-7,CASIAGTGGWEQYF,TGTGCCAGCATCGCCGGGACAGGGGGTTGGGAGCAGTACTTC
TRBV27,-,-,TRBJ2-3,CASRSDRGVSTDTQYF,TGTGCCAGCAGATCCGACCGGGGTGTTAGCACAGATACGCAGTATTTT
TRBV7-8,-,-,TRBJ2-5,CASSYQGSAETQYF,TGTGCCAGCAGCTATCAGGGGAGCGCGGAGACCCAGTACTTC
TRBV18,-,once,TRBJ2-4,CASSPIGGSNIQYF,TGTGCCAGCTCACCAATTGGGGGGAGCAACATTCAGTACTTC
TRBV5-4,TRBD2,-,TRBJ2-7,CASSLGTASGMSPAYEQYF,TGTGCCAGCAGCTTGGGTACGGCTAGCGGGATGTCCCCCGCGTACGAGCAGTACTTC
TRBV7-9,TRBD2,-,TRBJ2-5,CASSLGLAGHQETQYF,TGTGCCAGCAGCTTAGGGCTAGCGGGACACCAAGAGACCCAGTACTTC
TRBV28,TRBD2,-,TRBJ2-7,CASGRTSIDEQYF,TGTGCCAGCGGAAGGACTAGCATCGACGAGCAGTACTTC
TRBV21-1,-,-,TRBJ2-1,CASSKGADRDDNEQFF,TGTGCCAGCAGCAAAGGGGCGGACAGGGACGACAATGAGCAGTTCTTC
TRBV2,-,-,TRBJ1-5,CASRQRWNQPQHF,TGTGCCAGCAGGCAAAGGTGGAATCAGCCCCAGCATTTT
TRBV5-1,-,-,TRBJ2-7,CASSLVPGDYEQYF,TGCGCCAGCAGCTTGGTTCCGGGTGACTACGAGCAGTACTTC
TRBV18,-,once,TRBJ1-1,CASSPGAGANTEAFF,TGTGCCAGCTCACCAGGGGCGGGAGCGAACACTGAAGCTTTCTTT
TRBV7-7,-,-,TRBJ2-7,CASIRPLSEQYF,TGTGCCAGCATCAGACCCTTAAGCGAGCAGTACTTC
TRBV20-1,-,-,TRBJ2-5,CSARSQETQYF,TGCAGTGCTAGGTCACAAGAGACCCAGTACTTC
TRBV28,TRBD1,-,TRBJ1-2,CASSFEGQGPKDYGYTF,TGTGCCAGCAGTTTTGAGGGACAGGGACCAAAGGACTATGGCTACACCTTC
TRBV21-1,-,-,TRBJ2-7,CASLRTSGAYEQYF,TGTGCCAGCCTCCGGACTAGCGGTGCCTACGAGCAGTACTTC
TRBV18,-,-,TRBJ1-5,CASSPRTESQPQHF,TGTGCCAGCTCACCCCGGACGGAAAGCCAGCCCCAGCATTTT
TRBV7-9,TRBD2,-,TRBJ2-2,CASSLASASGSTGELFF,TGTGCCAGCAGCTTAGCCTCGGCTAGCGGGAGCACCGGGGAGCTGTTTTTT
TRBV28,TRBD2,-,TRBJ2-3,CASSLDTSGTVGTDTQYF,TGTGCCAGCAGTTTAGATACTAGCGGGACGGTAGGCACAGATACGCAGTATTTT
TRBV28,TRBD1,-,TRBJ1-1,CASSPERGGTGDTEAFF,TGTGCCAGCAGCCCCGAGAGAGGCGGGACAGGGGACACTGAAGCTTTCTTT
TRBV28,TRBD1,-,TRBJ1-2,CASTRDRGWYGYTF,TGTGCCAGCACCCGAGACAGGGGCTGGTATGGCTACACCTTC
TRBV5-1,-,-,TRBJ2-5,CASSLGTDQETQYF,TGCGCCAGCAGCTTAGGCACGGACCAAGAGACCCAGTACTTC
TRBV7-8,TRBD2,-,TRBJ2-2,CASSPGLAGGTNTGELFF,TGTGCCAGCAGCCCGGGACTAGCGGGAGGCACGAACACCGGGGAGCTGTTTTTT
TRBV30,-,-,TRBJ1-2,CAILNRGNYGYTF,TGTGCCATACTGAATCGGGGGAACTATGGCTACACCTTC
TRBV28,-,-,TRBJ1-3,CASSEGTGNTIYF,TGTGCCAGCAGTGAGGGGACTGGAAACACCATATATTTT
TRBV5-1,TRBD1,-,TRBJ1-1,CASRQDREEAFF,TGCGCCAGCAGACAGGACAGGGAAGAAGCTTTCTTT
TRBV19,-,-,TRBJ1-1,CASTQGLANTEAFF,TGTGCCAGTACCCAGGGCCTCGCGAACACTGAAGCTTTCTTT
TRBV6-5,-,-,TRBJ2-6,CASTRYRAGANVLTF,TGTGCCAGCACTAGATACAGGGCTGGGGCCAACGTCCTGACTTTC
TRBV6-5,-,-,TRBJ1-1,CASSYSFYSEAFF,TGTGCCAGCAGTTACTCGTTTTATTCAGAAGCTTTCTTT
TRBV6-5,TRBD1,-,TRBJ2-7,CASSYSRGREQYF,TGTGCCAGCAGTTACTCCAGGGGGCGGGAGCAGTACTTC
TRBV6-6,TRBD1,-,TRBJ2-7,CASSYGTGGNEQYF,TGTGCCAGCAGTTATGGGACAGGGGGTAACGAGCAGTACTTC
TRBV5-6,-,-,TRBJ1-1,CASSSDVGTEAFF,TGTGCCAGCAGCTCAGATGTGGGCACTGAAGCTTTCTTT
TRBV27,TRBD2,-,TRBJ2-1,CASSFLSSGSFNEQFF,TGTGCCAGCAGTTTTCTTTCTAGCGGGAGTTTCAATGAGCAGTTCTTC
TRBV5-1,TRBD2,-,TRBJ2-1,CASSFGTSGSNEQFF,TGCGCCAGCAGCTTCGGGACTAGCGGGAGCAATGAGCAGTTCTTC
TRBV19,-,-,TRBJ2-7,CASTDSELREQYF,TGTGCCAGTACGGACTCCGAACTTAGGGAGCAGTACTTC